This TCR beta chain was sequenced for a study of blood T cell repertoires in COVID-19. Turning to the study itself: Samples representing acute and convalescent COVID-19 were sourced from the United States, Italy and Spain. T cells, B-cell-depleted T cells, or PBMCs provided the cDNA or gDNA that served as material.

Cohort 3 recovery required two negative PCRs, clearance, or symptom resolution. J was trimmed by 0 bases and V by 0 bases; bases with no gene match: 3. The germline CDR1 and CDR2 sequences are LGHDT and YNNKEL (reference sequence). This CDR3 comprises 18 residues. This clone occurred once. Method: immunoSEQ multiplex PCR; TCRdb's copy keeps in-frame clones and lacks some. The table shows approximately 100,000 clones, with 80% to 90% occurring only once. The genes are TRBV3-1 (or the pseudogene TRBV3-2) and TRBJ2-2, with 11 bases identical to TRBD2. The sample consisted of PBMCs or T cells enriched from blood (not recorded which). The receptor was derived from a woman aged 45-65 years who had recovered from COVID-19. CDR3 loop: CASSQEGTSGPNTGELFF. In DNA, the CDR3 is TGTGCCAGCAGCCAAGAGGGGACTAGCGGACCGAACACCGGGGAGCTGTTTTTT.